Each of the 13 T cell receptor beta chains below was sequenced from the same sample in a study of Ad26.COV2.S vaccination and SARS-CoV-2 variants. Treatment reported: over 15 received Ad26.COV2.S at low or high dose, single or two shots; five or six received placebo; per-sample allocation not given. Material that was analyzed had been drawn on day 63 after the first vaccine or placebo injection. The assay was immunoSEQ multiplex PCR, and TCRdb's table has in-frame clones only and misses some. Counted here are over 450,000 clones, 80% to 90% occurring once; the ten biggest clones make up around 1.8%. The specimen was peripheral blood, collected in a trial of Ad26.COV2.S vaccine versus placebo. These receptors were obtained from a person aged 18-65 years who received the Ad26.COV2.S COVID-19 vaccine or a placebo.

CDR3 region: CASSGRDRVYEQYF. For the CDR3, the DNA is TGTGCCAGCAGTGGCCGGGACAGGGTCTACGAGCAGTACTTC. The V call is TRBV2, the J call TRBJ2-7, with TRBD1 identical over 9 bases. The CDR3 extends over 14 amino acids. Trimming at V came to 4 bases and at J to 3 bases, leaving 4 bases not matched to a gene. Germline V lookup: CDR1 SNHLY, CDR2 FYNNEI.

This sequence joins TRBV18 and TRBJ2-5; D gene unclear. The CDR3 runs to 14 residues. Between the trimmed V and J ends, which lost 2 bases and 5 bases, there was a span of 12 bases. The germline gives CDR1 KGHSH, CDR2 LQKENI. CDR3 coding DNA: TGTGCCAGCTCACCAGTTCCGATTTGGGAGACCCAGTACTTC. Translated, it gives CASSPVPIWETQYF.

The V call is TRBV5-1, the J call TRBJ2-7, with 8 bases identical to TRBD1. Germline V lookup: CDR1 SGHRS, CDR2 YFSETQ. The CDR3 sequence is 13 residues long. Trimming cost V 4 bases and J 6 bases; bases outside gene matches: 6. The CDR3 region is CASSRTGQGEQYF. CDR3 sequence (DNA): TGCGCCAGCAGCCGGACAGGACAGGGCGAGCAGTACTTC.

The CDR3 region has the DNA TGTGCCAGCTCACAACAGAATCTAGAGACCCAGTACTTC. Protein sequence: CASSQQNLETQYF. The gene calls are TRBV18 and TRBJ2-5; no definite D call. Per germline, CDR1 KGHSH and CDR2 LQKENI. The V end lost 4 bases, the J end lost 4 bases, and 10 bases lay between the germline ends. CDR3 length: 13 residues.

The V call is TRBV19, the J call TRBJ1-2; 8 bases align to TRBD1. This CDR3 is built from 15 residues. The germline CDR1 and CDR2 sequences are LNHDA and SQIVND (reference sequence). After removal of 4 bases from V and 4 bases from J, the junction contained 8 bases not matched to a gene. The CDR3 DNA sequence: TGTGCCAGTAGTACCGAAGGGACAGGCGGCTATGGCTACACCTTC. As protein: CASSTEGTGGYGYTF.

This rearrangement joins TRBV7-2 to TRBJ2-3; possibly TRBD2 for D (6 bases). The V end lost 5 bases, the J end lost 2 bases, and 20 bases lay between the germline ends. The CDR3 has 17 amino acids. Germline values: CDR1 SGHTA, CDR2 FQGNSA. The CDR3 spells CASSPKGSGSLTDTQYF. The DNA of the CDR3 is TGTGCCAGCAGCCCCAAGGGTAGCGGAAGTCTCACAGATACGCAGTATTTT. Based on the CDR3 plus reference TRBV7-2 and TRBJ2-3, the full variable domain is GAGVSQSPSNKVTEKGKDVELRCDPISGHTALYWYRQSLGQGLEFLIYFQGNSAPDKSGLPSDRFSAERTGGSVSTLTIQRTQQEDSAVYLCASSPKGSGSLTDTQYFGPGTRLTVL.

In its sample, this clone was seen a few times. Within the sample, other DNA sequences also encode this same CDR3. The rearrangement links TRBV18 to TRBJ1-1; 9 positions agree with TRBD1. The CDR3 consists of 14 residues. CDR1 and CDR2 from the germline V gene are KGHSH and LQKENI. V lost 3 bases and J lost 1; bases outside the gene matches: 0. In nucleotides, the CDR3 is TGTGCCAGCTCACCGGGACAGGGGAACACTGAAGCTTTCTTT. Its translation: CASSPGQGNTEAFF.

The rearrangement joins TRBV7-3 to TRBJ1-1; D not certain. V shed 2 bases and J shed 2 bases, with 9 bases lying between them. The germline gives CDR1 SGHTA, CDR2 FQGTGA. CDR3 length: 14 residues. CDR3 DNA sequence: TGTGCCAGCAGCTTACTTCCGGGCAACACTGAAGCTTTCTTT. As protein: CASSLLPGNTEAFF. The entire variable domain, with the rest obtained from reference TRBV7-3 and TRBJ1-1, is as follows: GAGVSQTPSNKVTEKGKYVELRCDPISGHTALYWYRQSLGQGPEFLIYFQGTGAADDSGLPNDRFFAVRPEGSVSTLKIQRTERGDSAVYLCASSLLPGNTEAFFGQGTRLTVV.

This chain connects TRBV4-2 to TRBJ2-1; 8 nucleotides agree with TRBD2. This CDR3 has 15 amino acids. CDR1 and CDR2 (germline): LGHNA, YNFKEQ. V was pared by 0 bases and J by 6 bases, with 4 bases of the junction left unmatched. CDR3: CASSQDGGTSNEQFF. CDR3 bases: TGTGCCAGCAGCCAAGATGGAGGGACTAGCAATGAGCAGTTCTTC.

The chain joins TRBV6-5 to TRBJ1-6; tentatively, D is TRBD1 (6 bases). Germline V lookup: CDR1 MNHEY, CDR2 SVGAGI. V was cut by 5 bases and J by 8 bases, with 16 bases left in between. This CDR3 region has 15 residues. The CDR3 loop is CASSKVTGRDSPLHF. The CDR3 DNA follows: TGTGCCAGCAGTAAGGTCACAGGGAGAGATTCACCCCTCCACTTT.

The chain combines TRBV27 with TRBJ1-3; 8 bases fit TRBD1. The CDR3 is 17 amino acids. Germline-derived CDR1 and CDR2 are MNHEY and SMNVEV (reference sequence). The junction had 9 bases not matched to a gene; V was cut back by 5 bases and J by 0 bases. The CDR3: CASSARQGAYSGNTIYF. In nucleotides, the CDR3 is TGTGCCAGCAGTGCCCGTCAGGGGGCCTACTCTGGAAACACCATATATTTT.

In nucleotides, the CDR3 is TGTGCCAGCAGCTGGCAACGGGATGATACGCAGTATTTT. Its translation is CASSWQRDDTQYF. The chain is built from TRBV7-3 and TRBJ2-3; D is perhaps TRBD2 (5 bases). Trimming took off 4 bases at V and 6 bases at J, with 11 bases between the two ends. The CDR3 has 13 amino acids. Germline V gene sequence: CDR1 SGHTA, CDR2 FQGTGA.

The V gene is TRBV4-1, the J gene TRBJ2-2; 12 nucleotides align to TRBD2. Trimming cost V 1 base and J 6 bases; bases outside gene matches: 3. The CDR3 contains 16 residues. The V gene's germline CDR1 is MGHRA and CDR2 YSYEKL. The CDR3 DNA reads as TGCGCCAGCAGCCAAGGCGCTAGCGGGGGGGCCGGGGAGCTGTTTTTT. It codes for CASSQGASGGAGELFF.